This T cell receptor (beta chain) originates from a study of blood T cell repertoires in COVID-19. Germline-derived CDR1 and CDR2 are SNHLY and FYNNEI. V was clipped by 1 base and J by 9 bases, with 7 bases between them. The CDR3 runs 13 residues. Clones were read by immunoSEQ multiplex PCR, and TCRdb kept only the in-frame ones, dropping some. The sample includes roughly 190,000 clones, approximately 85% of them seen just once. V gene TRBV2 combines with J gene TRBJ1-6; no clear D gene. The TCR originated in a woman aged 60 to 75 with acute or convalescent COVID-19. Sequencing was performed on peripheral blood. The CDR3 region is CASSEDRTSPLHF. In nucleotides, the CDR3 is TGTGCCAGCAGTGAAGACAGAACTTCACCCCTCCACTTT.